This entry lists 14 T cell receptor beta chains sequenced from one sample in a study of blood T cell repertoires in COVID-19. The method was immunoSEQ multiplex PCR; TCRdb's version includes in-frame clones alone and lacks a portion of them. The top ten hold under 0.95% of the sample, which has about 200,000 clones, approximately 80% seen once. The specimen sequenced was peripheral blood. The receptors were gathered from a man between 60 and 70 years old with COVID-19, enrolled during active disease.

V gene TRBV5-1 combines with J gene TRBJ1-2; 8 bases map to TRBD1. Germline CDR1 and CDR2: SGHRS and YFSETQ. V trimming: 0 bases; J trimming: 7 bases; junction bases outside the gene matches: 8. The CDR3 runs 15 residues. CDR3 nucleotides: TGCGCCAGCAGCTTGGCACCACGGACAGGGAGTGGCTACACCTTC. Translation: CASSLAPRTGSGYTF.

The chain employs TRBV29-1 and TRBJ1-2, with 8 positions matching TRBD1. Per the germline V gene, CDR1 is SQVTM and CDR2 is ANQGSEA. J was trimmed by 8 bases and V by 3 bases; bases with no gene match: 11. The CDR3 has 14 residues. CDR3 loop: CSVDAETGAEGYTF. The CDR3 bases are TGCAGCGTTGATGCTGAGACAGGGGCGGAGGGCTACACCTTC.

This rearrangement joins TRBV15 to TRBJ1-5; TRBD1 matches at 10 bases. The CDR3 is 17 residues long. V gave up 1 base and J gave up 0 bases; unmatched junction bases: 3. Germline V gene lookup returns CDR1 LNHNV and CDR2 YYDKDF (reference sequence). CDR3 DNA sequence: TGTGCCACCAGCAGAGCGGGGACAGGGGATAGCAATCAGCCCCAGCATTTT. Translated, it gives CATSRAGTGDSNQPQHF.

This clone appeared once. The gene calls are TRBV4-1 and TRBJ2-7; weak D call: TRBD2 (6 bases). This CDR3 contains 15 residues. Germline lookup yields CDR1 MGHRA and CDR2 YSYEKL. Trimming took off 0 bases at V and 3 bases at J, with 12 bases between the two ends. Here the CDR3 DNA reads TGCGCCAGCAGCCAAGAACAAGCGGGTCTCTACGAGCAGTACTTC. Translating it yields CASSQEQAGLYEQYF.

This rearrangement joins TRBV28 to TRBJ1-5; 7 bases match TRBD1. V lost 5 bases to trimming and J lost 9 bases; unmatched junction nucleotides: 10. Per germline, CDR1 MDHEN and CDR2 SYDVKM. The CDR3 runs 14 residues. The CDR3 loop reads CASSPGQAAGPQHF. CDR3 DNA: TGTGCCAGCAGTCCCGGACAGGCGGCCGGGCCCCAGCATTTT.

The genes are TRBV11-3 and TRBJ2-7, with unresolved D. This CDR3 spans 13 amino acids. Germline CDR1 and CDR2: SGHNT and YENEEA. V dropped 1 base and J dropped 4 bases, with 8 bases sitting between them. The CDR3 DNA follows: TGTGCCAGCAGCTTAGGAAACGAGTACGAGCAGTACTTC. Protein sequence: CASSLGNEYEQYF.

DNA for the CDR3: TGTGCCAGCAGCCCCGAGGCACTGCGTAATTCACCCCTCCACTTT. Amino acid sequence: CASSPEALRNSPLHF. The V call is TRBV9, the J call TRBJ1-6, with D unclear. The V gene lost 4 bases and the J gene lost 6 bases, with 14 bases spanning the gap. The CDR3 runs 15 residues. CDR1 is SGDLS, CDR2 YYNGEE, per germline.

The chain has TRBV7-2 and TRBJ2-7; 10 bases map to TRBD2. The germline gives CDR1 SGHTA, CDR2 FQGNSA. The CDR3 totals 14 residues. The junction had 2 bases not matched to a gene; V was cut back by 3 bases and J by 3 bases. Here the CDR3 DNA reads TGTGCCAGCAGCTTTCGGACTAGCGGCTACGAGCAGTACTTC. It codes for CASSFRTSGYEQYF.

DNA for the CDR3: TGTGCCACTAACAGGGGTTCCAATCAGCCCCAGCATTTT. Protein product: CATNRGSNQPQHF. The chain uses TRBV15 and TRBJ1-5; 7 bases map to TRBD1. V lost 9 bases, J lost 3 bases, and 5 bases stayed unmatched. Germline V gene data show CDR1 as LNHNV and CDR2 as YYDKDF (reference sequence). There are 13 residues in the CDR3.

This clone showed up just once. This chain connects TRBV12-3 or TRBV12-4 to TRBJ1-2, with D perhaps TRBD1 (6 bases). This CDR3 has 13 residues. V shed 3 bases and J shed 8 bases, with 13 bases lying between them. CDR3 DNA sequence: TGTGCCAGCAGTTTGATACAGGGTGGCGGCTACACCTTC. Its translation is CASSLIQGGGYTF.

This clone has only one observation. V and J are TRBV27 and TRBJ2-1, with TRBD2 matching over 11 bases. V lost 5 bases, J lost 1 base, and 4 bases stayed unmatched. The germline V gene encodes CDR1 MNHEY and CDR2 SMNVEV (reference sequence). The CDR3 totals 16 residues. CDR3: CASSMRTSGSYNEQFF. CDR3 nucleotide sequence: TGTGCCAGCAGTATGCGGACTAGCGGGTCCTACAATGAGCAGTTCTTC.

The chain uses TRBV18 and TRBJ2-2; 9 bases match TRBD1. Trimming removed 8 bases from V and 4 bases from J; junction bases left unmatched: 2. The CDR3 has 13 residues. Germline CDR1 reads KGHSH; CDR2 reads LQKENI. The CDR3 loop is CASPTGGTGELFF. CDR3 DNA sequence: TGTGCCAGCCCGACAGGGGGCACCGGGGAGCTGTTTTTT. Full variable domain (missing parts from reference TRBV18 and TRBJ2-2): NAGVMQNPRHLVRRRGQEARLRCSPMKGHSHVYWYRQLPEEGLKFMVYLQKENIIDESGMPKERFSAEFPKEGPSILRIQQVVRGDSAAYFCASPTGGTGELFFGEGSRLTVL.

The sample holds a few counts of this clone. The rearrangement links TRBV5-1 to TRBJ1-4, with unresolved D. Trimming took off 1 base at V and 2 bases at J, with 9 bases between the two ends. From germline, CDR1 is SGHRS and CDR2 YFSETQ. The CDR3 consists of 15 residues. Here the CDR3 reads CASSLNPGTNEKLFF. The CDR3 nucleotides are TGCGCCAGCAGCTTGAACCCCGGGACTAATGAAAAACTGTTTTTT. The full variable domain, rest sourced from reference TRBV5-1 and TRBJ1-4, is KAGVTQTPRYLIKTRGQQVTLSCSPISGHRSVSWYQQTPGQGLQFLFEYFSETQRNKGNFPGRFSGRQFSNSRSEMNVSTLELGDSALYLCASSLNPGTNEKLFFGSGTQLSVL.

The rearrangement links TRBV9 to TRBJ1-5; 8 bases match TRBD1. The J segment lost 5 bases and the V segment lost 4 bases, leaving 8 bases of the junction unmatched. The CDR3 spans 15 residues. Per germline, CDR1 SGDLS and CDR2 YYNGEE. The CDR3 DNA sequence: TGTGCCAGCAGCCCAACGACAGGGGCTGATCAGCCCCAGCATTTT. It yields the protein CASSPTTGADQPQHF.